This T cell receptor (beta chain) was sequenced in a study of regulatory T cells in long-lasting Graves disease. CDR3 size: 12 residues. Trimming took off 2 bases at V and 9 bases at J, with 6 bases between the two ends. The germline V gene has CDR1 SGDLS and CDR2 YYNGEE. Arm-PCR with iRepertoire HTBI primers amplified the CDR3 regions for these TCR beta libraries. TCRdb recomputed calls from the multiplex PCR reads with MiXCR, one row per CDR3 protein. The sample lists roughly 400,000 distinct CDR3 sequences, 21% occurring once. This clonotype was counted between two and nine times. Specified time point: persistent/refractory GD, antithyroid drugs over 5 years with positive TRAb. The TCR library was made from RNA that had been extracted from PBMCs in TRIzol.

The receptor was derived from a female donor with Graves disease. This material consisted of peripheral blood mononuclear cells (PBMCs), taken when the disease was refractory, from a patient treated with antithyroid drugs. The V and J genes are TRBV9 and TRBJ1-6; D not resolved. The CDR3 region is CASSVGVSPLHF. CDR3 DNA: TGTGCCAGCAGCGTCGGGGTTTCACCCCTCCACTTT.